This T cell receptor (beta chain) was sequenced during a study of blood T cell repertoires in COVID-19. This CDR3 is built from 14 residues. V lost 9 bases, J lost 1 base, and 7 bases stayed unmatched. Germline CDR1 is MNHEY and CDR2 is SMNVEV (reference sequence). Only in-frame clones appear in the TCRdb table, and some are missing; sequencing was by immunoSEQ multiplex PCR. The data contain 100,000 to 140,000 clones, around four fifths of them singletons. The V and J genes are TRBV27 and TRBJ2-3; 7 bases align to TRBD2. The receptor was derived from a man in his 70s with acute or convalescent COVID-19. The source material was peripheral blood. The CDR3 DNA sequence: TGTGCCAGTTGCACTAGCGCCCGCACAGATACGCAGTATTTT. It translates to CASCTSARTDTQYF.